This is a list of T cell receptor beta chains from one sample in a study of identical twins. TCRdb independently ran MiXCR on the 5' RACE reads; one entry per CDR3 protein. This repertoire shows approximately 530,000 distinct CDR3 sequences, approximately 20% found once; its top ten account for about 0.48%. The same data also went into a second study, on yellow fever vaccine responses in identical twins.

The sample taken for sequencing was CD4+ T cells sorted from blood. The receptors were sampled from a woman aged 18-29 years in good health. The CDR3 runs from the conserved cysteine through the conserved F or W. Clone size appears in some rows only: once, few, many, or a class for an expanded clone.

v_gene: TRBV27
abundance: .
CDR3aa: CASSLWPPGLAGGGQETQYF

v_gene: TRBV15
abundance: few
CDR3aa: CATSREGAGTSYEQYF

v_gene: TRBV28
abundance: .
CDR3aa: CASSFISGREGAYEQYF

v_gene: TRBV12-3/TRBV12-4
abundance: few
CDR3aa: CASSSIFGGEQYF

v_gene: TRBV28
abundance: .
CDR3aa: CASSLVPRYGYTF

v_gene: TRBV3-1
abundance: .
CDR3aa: CASSQNLGTTGEQYF

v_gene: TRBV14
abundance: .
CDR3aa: CASSWTSGSPRGNEQFF

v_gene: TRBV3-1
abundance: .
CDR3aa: CASKAQGLERNTEAFF

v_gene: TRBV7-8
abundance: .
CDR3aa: CASSFSRAYEQYF

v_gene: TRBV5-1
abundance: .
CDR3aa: CASSLVFQEAGELFF

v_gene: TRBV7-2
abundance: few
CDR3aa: CASSLGQPSTDTQYF

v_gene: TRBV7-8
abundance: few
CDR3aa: CASSSTTTGELFF

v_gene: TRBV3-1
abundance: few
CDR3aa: CASSHNPGTSGRREQYF

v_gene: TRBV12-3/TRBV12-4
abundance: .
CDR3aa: CASSFGSGELFF

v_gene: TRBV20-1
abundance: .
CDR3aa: CSASPGTSGRANEQYF

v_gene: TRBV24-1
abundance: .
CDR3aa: CATTPPTEESTDTQYF

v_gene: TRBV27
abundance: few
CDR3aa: CASSGKWDAEAFF

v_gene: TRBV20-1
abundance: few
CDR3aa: CSAKGIRELLNEQFF

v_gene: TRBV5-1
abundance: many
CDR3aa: CASSLAQGTDTQYF

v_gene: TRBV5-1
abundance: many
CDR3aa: CASSEGYGYTF

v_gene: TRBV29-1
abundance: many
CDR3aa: CSASQGFNEQFF

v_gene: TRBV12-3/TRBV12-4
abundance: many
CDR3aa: CASSFSRGASTGELFF

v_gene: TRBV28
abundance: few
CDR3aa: CASRAYRGDTQYF

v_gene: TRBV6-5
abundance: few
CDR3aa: CASSYLGTGGPGELFF

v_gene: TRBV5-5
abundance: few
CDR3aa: CASSFGTGPLETQYF

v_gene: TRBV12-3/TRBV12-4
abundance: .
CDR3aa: CASSLKSDTEKNIQYF

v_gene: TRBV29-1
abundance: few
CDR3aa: CSVDPSGKNNEQFF

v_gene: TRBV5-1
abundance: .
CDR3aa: CASNNRLAGSTDTQYF

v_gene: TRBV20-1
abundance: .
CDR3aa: CSAQRATSYEQYF

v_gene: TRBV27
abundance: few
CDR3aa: CASSFTSGGKGTQYF

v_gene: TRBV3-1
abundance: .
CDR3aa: CASSHNQPQHF

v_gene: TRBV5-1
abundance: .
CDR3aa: CASSFIGQETQYF

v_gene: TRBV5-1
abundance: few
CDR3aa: CASSPTTSPGETQYF

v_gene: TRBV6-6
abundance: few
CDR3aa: CASRHREKLFF

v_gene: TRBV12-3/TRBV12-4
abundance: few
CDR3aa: CASRRQDRSYTF

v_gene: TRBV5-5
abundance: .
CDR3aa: CASSLVGRQWNTGELFF

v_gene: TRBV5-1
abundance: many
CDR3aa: CASSSTGANTGELFF

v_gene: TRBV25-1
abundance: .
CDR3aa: CASSAGQGKFWQGKSTYNEQFF

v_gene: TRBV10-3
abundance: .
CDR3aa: CAIRNRVYEQYF

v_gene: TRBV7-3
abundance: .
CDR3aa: CASSFTGGAVGELFF

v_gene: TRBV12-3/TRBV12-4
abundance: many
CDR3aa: CASSSGPVNTEAFF

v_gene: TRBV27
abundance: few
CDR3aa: CASSLGLDSYEQYF

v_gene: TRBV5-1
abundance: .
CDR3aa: CASSLYSANTGELFF